Following are 24 T cell receptor beta chains from one sample sequenced in a study of Ad26.COV2.S vaccination and SARS-CoV-2 variants. Libraries were prepared by immunoSEQ multiplex PCR; TCRdb keeps only in-frame clonotypes and omits some of them. The sample consists of 350,000 to 400,000 clones, 75% to 90% of them appearing once. The sample's treatment: some 20 received Ad26.COV2.S at low or high dose, single or two shots; 5 received placebo; per-sample allocation not given. Sampling occurred on day 63 after the first vaccine or placebo injection. Sequences were derived from peripheral blood, sampled in a trial of Ad26.COV2.S vaccine versus placebo. Receptors were obtained from a person between 18 and 60 years old who received the Ad26.COV2.S COVID-19 vaccine or a placebo.

This chain links TRBV7-6 with TRBJ2-5; D is undetermined. CDR3 length equals 12 residues. Germline V gene sequence: CDR1 SGHVS, CDR2 FNYEAQ. V was clipped by 6 bases and J by 4 bases, with 9 bases between them. DNA of the CDR3: TGTGCCAGCAGGGAGACCTTAGAGACCCAGTACTTC. Translation gives CASRETLETQYF.

This rearrangement joins TRBV3-1 (or the pseudogene TRBV3-2) to TRBJ1-2; D is ambiguous. The V and J ends lost 1 base and 4 bases respectively, with 16 bases between them. CDR1 and CDR2 (germline): LGHDT, YNNKEL (reference sequence). The CDR3 runs 16 residues. The CDR3 DNA sequence: TGTGCCAGCAGCCAAGGATTAACACCTGCTAGCTATGGCTACACCTTC. Translating it yields CASSQGLTPASYGYTF.

V usage is TRBV19 and J usage is TRBJ1-2; D unresolved. The germline V gene has CDR1 LNHDA and CDR2 SQIVND (reference sequence). The germline V and J ends were trimmed by 8 bases and 7 bases, with 29 bases remaining between them. The CDR3 is 17 amino acids. The CDR3 DNA reads TGTGCCAGTTCCAACCCCAAGAGACTCTCCGCCGGTGGTGGCTACACCTTC. Protein: CASSNPKRLSAGGGYTF.

This rearrangement joins TRBV9 to TRBJ2-7; no firm D call. Germline V gene sequence: CDR1 SGDLS, CDR2 YYNGEE. The CDR3 runs to 14 residues. The V gene lost 0 bases and the J gene lost 1 base, with 8 bases spanning the gap. CDR3: CASSVGVDSYEQYF. The CDR3 DNA sequence: TGTGCCAGCAGCGTAGGAGTAGATTCCTACGAGCAGTACTTC.

This clone showed up just once. The chain joins TRBV30 to TRBJ1-4; possibly TRBD1 for D (6 bases). CDR3 length: 13 residues. Trimming stripped 5 bases from V and 7 bases from J, with 14 bases between. From germline, CDR1 is GTSNPN and CDR2 SVGIG (reference sequence). CDR3 amino acids: CAWGRQAGEKLFF. DNA for the CDR3: TGTGCCTGGGGGCGACAGGCGGGTGAAAAACTGTTTTTT.

In regard to this clone: The identical CDR3 is also encoded by other nucleotide sequences in the sample. The CDR3 loop is CASSYSSGNTIYF. CDR3 nucleotides: TGTGCCAGCAGTTACAGCTCTGGAAACACCATATATTTT. V is TRBV6-5 and J is TRBJ1-3; D gene unclear. The V end was cut by 2 bases, the J end by 0 bases, with 2 bases between. The CDR3 consists of 13 residues. Per germline, CDR1 MNHEY and CDR2 SVGAGI.

This chain joins TRBV5-1 and TRBJ2-5, with D unclear. V lost 0 bases and J lost 1, with 7 bases in between. From germline, CDR1 is SGHRS and CDR2 YFSETQ. This CDR3 has 14 residues. The CDR3 coding sequence is TGCGCCAGCAGCTTGGAGGGTGCCCAAGAGACCCAGTACTTC. Translated: CASSLEGAQETQYF.

This chain links TRBV19 with TRBJ1-5; D possibly corresponds to TRBD1 (6 bases). The V and J ends lost 8 bases and 2 bases respectively, with 16 bases between them. CDR1 LNHDA and CDR2 SQIVND come from the germline V gene (reference sequence). The CDR3 spans 15 residues. The CDR3 region is CASATRGAGNQPQHF. The CDR3 bases are TGTGCCAGTGCAACCAGGGGAGCGGGCAATCAGCCCCAGCATTTT.

The J gene is TRBJ2-3, the V gene TRBV30, with TRBD2 identical over 10 bases. The CDR3 length is 14 residues. Germline V gives CDR1 GTSNPN, CDR2 SVGIG (reference sequence). The J segment lost 4 bases and the V segment lost 1 base, leaving 2 bases of the junction unmatched. CDR3 bases: TGTGCCTGGAGTGAAAGCGGGGGGGCAGATACGCAGTATTTT. This translates into CAWSESGGADTQYF.

V gene TRBV4-3 combines with J gene TRBJ2-1, with TRBD2 identical over 7 bases. CDR1 is LGHNA, CDR2 YSLEER, per germline. The CDR3 is 18 residues long. With V trimmed by 1 base and J by 5 bases, 14 bases remained unmatched. This CDR3 reads CASSQGLAGGDLNNEQFF. The CDR3 DNA sequence: TGCGCCAGCAGCCAAGGGTTGGCTGGGGGGGACCTAAACAATGAGCAGTTCTTC.

CDR3 DNA sequence: TGTGCCACCAGCAATCCACTGATGAACACTGAAGCTTTCTTT. Protein: CATSNPLMNTEAFF. The rearrangement links TRBV15 to TRBJ1-1; D ambiguous. V lost 4 bases, J lost 0 bases, and 9 bases lay in between. This CDR3 is built from 14 residues. CDR1 is LNHNV, CDR2 YYDKDF, per germline (reference sequence).

This rearrangement joins TRBV2 to TRBJ2-7; D gene uncertain. This CDR3 is 13 amino acids long. Trimming stripped 8 bases from V and 5 bases from J, with 16 bases between. Germline V gene data show CDR1 as SNHLY and CDR2 as FYNNEI. The CDR3 sequence is CASGVSVRDEQYF. The CDR3 region has the DNA TGTGCCAGCGGCGTTTCAGTCCGGGACGAGCAGTACTTC.

CDR3 nucleotide sequence: TGTGCCAGCAGCTTAGATCGAGAGACCCAGTACTTC. Amino acids: CASSLDRETQYF. The rearrangement uses TRBV11-3 and TRBJ2-5, with D unclear. Germline V gene lookup returns CDR1 SGHNT and CDR2 YENEEA. The ends were cut back, 0 bases at V and 4 bases at J, with 3 bases in the middle. This CDR3 has 12 residues.

The J gene is TRBJ2-1, the V gene TRBV6-6; D remains unclear. CDR1 is MNHNY and CDR2 is SVGAGI in the germline V gene (reference sequence). V was pared by 2 bases and J by 5 bases, with 10 bases between. The CDR3 has 14 residues. The CDR3 bases are TGTGCCAGCAGTTACCACCAACAGAACAATGAGCAGTTCTTC. It translates to CASSYHQQNNEQFF.

V usage is TRBV21-1 and J usage is TRBJ1-1. TRBV21-1 is a known pseudogene. This CDR3 is 15 amino acids long. The CDR3 sequence is CASSKTAPITTEAFF. CDR3 sequence (DNA): TGTGCCAGCAGCAAAACGGCCCCGATCACCACTGAAGCTTTCTTT.

V usage is TRBV27 and J usage is TRBJ1-1; maybe TRBD1 (5 bases). V was trimmed by 3 bases and J by 1 base, leaving 9 bases between them. Germline loops: CDR1 MNHEY, CDR2 SMNVEV (reference sequence). The CDR3 spans 14 residues. The CDR3 region is CASSFRQSNTEAFF. The CDR3 nucleotides are TGTGCCAGCAGTTTTAGACAGTCGAACACTGAAGCTTTCTTT.

This clone has only a few counts. J is TRBJ1-3 and V is TRBV25-1; no clear D gene. The V end lost 3 bases, the J end lost 0 bases, and 6 bases lay between the germline ends. The CDR3 spans 14 residues. Germline V gene data show CDR1 as MGHDK and CDR2 as SYGVNS. The CDR3 DNA follows: TGTGCCAGCAGTGACAGGTTCTCTGGAAACACCATATATTTT. Translated: CASSDRFSGNTIYF.

The sample holds a few counts of this clone. The V call is TRBV4-1, the J call TRBJ1-6; unclear D gene. The CDR3 is 16 amino acids. The V gene lost 0 bases and the J gene lost 4 bases, with 10 bases spanning the gap. Germline CDR1 and CDR2: MGHRA and YSYEKL. CDR3 in DNA: TGCGCCAGCAGCCAAGATGCGGGATTGTATAATTCACCCCTCCACTTT. Its protein product is CASSQDAGLYNSPLHF.

This chain uses TRBV4-1 with TRBJ1-6; 7 bases fit TRBD1. The CDR3 is 15 residues long. Germline trimming cut 2 bases from V and 12 bases from J; bases unmatched to any gene: 10. Germline CDR1 is MGHRA and CDR2 is YSYEKL. In nucleotides, the CDR3 is TGCGCCAGCAGCCAAAATATGGGGACAGCTCAACCCCTCCACTTT. It is translated as CASSQNMGTAQPLHF.

The chain employs TRBV6-1 and TRBJ1-2; D remains ambiguous. With 3 bases removed from V and 4 bases from J, the gap between germline ends came to 6 bases. This CDR3 region has 12 residues. Germline V gene sequence: CDR1 MNHNS, CDR2 SASEGT. As DNA, the CDR3 is TGTGCCAGCAGTGAGTCAGCCTATGGCTACACCTTC. Protein: CASSESAYGYTF.

The chain has TRBV28 and TRBJ1-1; TRBD1 matches at 9 bases. Trimming removed 6 bases from V and 5 bases from J; junction bases left unmatched: 4. CDR3 length equals 13 residues. Per the germline V gene, CDR1 is MDHEN and CDR2 is SYDVKM. CDR3 amino acids: CASRDRGATEAFF. The CDR3 bases are TGTGCCAGCAGAGACAGGGGGGCGACTGAAGCTTTCTTT.

This clone showed up just once. J is TRBJ2-1 and V is TRBV12-5; 7 nucleotides agree with TRBD2. The trim removed 1 base at V and 9 bases at J, leaving 6 bases unmatched. This CDR3 spans 14 amino acids. Germline assignment: CDR1 LGHNT and CDR2 FRNRAP. The CDR3 DNA is TGTGCTAGTGGTTTGGGGACTAGAGTGTTTGAGCAGTTCTTC. Residues: CASGLGTRVFEQFF.

The chain combines TRBV9 with TRBJ2-7, with 9 bases fitting TRBD1. The CDR3 is made up of 16 amino acids. Trimming cost V 0 bases and J 5 bases; bases outside gene matches: 9. Per the germline V gene, CDR1 is SGDLS and CDR2 is YYNGEE. CDR3 DNA sequence: TGTGCCAGCAGCGTAGACCCCCGGACAGGGGTTAACGAGCAGTACTTC. Protein: CASSVDPRTGVNEQYF.

V and J are TRBV4-3 and TRBJ1-2; 8 bases align to TRBD1. Germline-derived CDR1 and CDR2 are LGHNA and YSLEER. V was pared by 2 bases and J by 8 bases, with 10 bases of the junction left unmatched. The CDR3 has 15 amino acids. The DNA of the CDR3 is TGCGCCAGCAGCCAAAACATAGGGACAGGAGCCGGCTACACCTTC. It translates to CASSQNIGTGAGYTF.